The rows below give T cell receptor beta chains drawn from one sample of a study of cytomegalovirus exposure and HLA in healthy donors. Sequenced by immunoSEQ multiplex PCR; TCRdb stores in-frame clones only, minus some. The sample contains approximately 100,000 clones, approximately 91% of which appear only once. Sequenced material: PBMCs. The receptor set was obtained from a young woman in good health and CMV-seronegative. The conserved cysteine and the conserved F or W are not part of the CDR3 here. D genes are given only for firm matches. Clone size is stated in some rows and not others, as once, few, many or a class when expanded.

>few|-|TRBV7-8
ASSPEGYEQY
>-|-|TRBV30
AWSKGTGVDEQY
>-|-|TRBV6-1
ASSEAEAAYEQY
>-|-|TRBV7-3
ASSRNGQLLTDTQY
>-|-|TRBV28
ASSSHRGRGSLVAYNEQF
>-|-|TRBV13
ASSRTIRTGGYEQY
>-|-|TRBV7-6
ASSLSGTPYTQY
>-|-|TRBV4-1
ASSRNEGDQRGYT
>-|TRBD2|TRBV19
ASSIGFGRAWETQY
>-|TRBD1|TRBV27
ASSHRDRRGKLF
>-|-|TRBV28
ASSLTAGNTEAF
>once|-|TRBV19
ASSMPGDGQPQH
>-|-|TRBV4-3
ASSQDVGGEQY